The sequence of this T cell receptor (beta chain) was determined in a study of cytomegalovirus exposure and HLA in healthy donors. Study-wide context: An earlier analysis found around 120 million unique TCR beta sequences from roughly 170 million T cells.

PCR employed 60 Vbeta and 13 Jbeta primers. Profiled with immunoSEQ multiplex PCR; TCRdb holds only in-frame clones, not every one. The sample features some 130,000 clones, with less than 2.5% in its top ten. Details on this clone: Antigen: not known.

Broader study findings: According to the study, roughly 160 TCR beta chains were cytomegalovirus-associated. Most TCR beta V segments were productive about 90% or about 30% of the time in an earlier analysis.

Donors were ostensibly healthy at sampling, although undocumented immune exposures were probable. Looked up from germline, CDR1 is MDHEN and CDR2 is SYDVKM. The CDR3 runs 13 residues. V lost 5 bases and J lost 3, with 11 bases in between. Sequencing used PBMCs. This rearrangement joins TRBV28 to TRBJ2-7; the D is unclear. This TCR was recovered from a woman aged 55-69 years in good health and CMV-seronegative. The CDR3 sequence: CASSLGSFYEQYF. CDR3 DNA sequence: TGTGCCAGCAGTCTTGGTAGTTTCTACGAGCAGTACTTC.